This TCR beta chain is drawn from a study of beta chain features in type 1 diabetes (dated by TCRdb to 2016 to 2018). About the full investigation: Mean age, gender distribution, total cell number and subset yield were not different between patients and healthy donors. A total of some 110 million sorted cells were examined across all samples, and a strong correlation was observed between cell number per subset and RNA yield. In the study, recently diagnosed type 1 diabetes patients and matched healthy donors were compared on the TCRB repertoires of their sorted circulating CD4+ T cell subsets. Whereas all 28 donors provided naive and central memory subsets, regulatory and stem cell-like memory subsets were isolated from just 8 patients and roughly eight healthy donors. General study outcomes and caveats: HLA sub-analyses involved small numbers of individuals, so any influence of HLA type on TCRB rearrangement remained unresolved. In all four CD4+ subsets, TCRB CDR3 length was moderately but significantly shorter in type 1 diabetes patients. The naive, central memory and regulatory TCRB repertoires appeared to resemble one another more closely among patients than among healthy donors. Shorter templates might have been favored by PCR, but patient and control samples were amplified and corrected together, so both groups would have been affected equally by any skew. At VDJ recombination sites, type 1 diabetes patients had fewer insertions and more deleted nucleotides, which implies abnormalities in thymic rearrangement. Because cDNA was sequenced instead of genomic DNA, activated cells with high expression could be over-represented, although the groups did not differ in activation or CD3 levels.

Each donor gave one peripheral blood draw, averaging around 120 mL, which was collected into heparinised tubes. A BD FACSAria II was used to sort naive, central memory, regulatory and stem cell-like memory CD4+ T cells with a panel that included CD45RO, CCR7, CD25, CD127, CD95 and CD27. Purity was above 95% for every sorted population. PBMCs were separated immediately by Lymphoprep density gradient centrifugation and were stained directly, without being cultured. Samples were stained and sorted in pairs, with one healthy donor and one patient per experiment, so that batch effects were minimized. The entire amount of isolated RNA was reverse transcribed using the High Capacity cDNA Reverse Transcription Kit, so the sequenced TCRB transcripts were expressed ones. Deep immunoSEQ sequencing was applied to naive, central memory and regulatory T cell samples, giving an average of roughly 3.5 million total reads per sample. After sorted cells were lysed in RLT buffer, RNA was extracted with DNase-treated RNeasy Micro or Mini kits, with the choice depending on cell number. To prevent cross-contamination, each cell subset was processed individually, whereas patient and healthy donor samples were processed jointly. The immunoSEQ multiplex PCR was used to amplify TCRB sequences from cDNA, generating 87-bp fragments that spanned the CDR3 region. Sequencing of the amplicons was performed on the Illumina HiSeq platform. The paper's processing steps were these. PCR bias was computationally corrected using synthetic template baselines, reads within Hamming distance 2 were collapsed, and singletons that could not be merged were discarded. Reads were aligned against IMGT to assign V, D and J genes, CDR3 length and insertions or deletions at six rearrangement sites. Within each subset, clonotype counts were normalized to sorted cell number, after which true diversity and Gini coefficients were computed with the tcR R package. Repertoire sharing was quantified using the overlap coefficient calculated on TCRB nucleotide sequences. Held by TCRdb, this immuneACCESS table contains in-frame sequences only and omits some clones. Under half of the omission traces to an unresolved V gene where checked; the cause of the rest is unknown. D and trimming come from the DNA, and the V and J calls and clone size come from that table. In this sample the table shows approximately 170,000 clones, approximately 8% of which occur a single time. The biggest ten clones account for about 1% of the sample.

This clone was observed a handful of times. The specificity of this receptor is unknown. No base qualities exist here, and no much larger clone lies one base off it. Sequencing was done on a sample of central memory CD4+ T cells from blood. This receptor was taken from a woman between 40 and 55 years old with type 1 diabetes.

The DNA is as follows: TGCAGCGTTGAAGATGGGGACAGGGGGCGGGAGACCCAGTACTTC. The translation is CSVEDGDRGRETQYF. The chain couples TRBV29-1 to TRBJ2-5; 12 bases in the junction line up with TRBD1. V ends up 0 bases short and J 5 bases short, with an unmatched junction base count of 4. For CDR1 and CDR2, the germline V gene lists SQVTM and ANQGSEA. Reading from cysteine to phenylalanine, the CDR3 counts 15 amino acids. Just the 45-base CDR3 DNA is kept, in frame starting at base 1.